This TCR beta chain was captured in a study of blood T cell repertoires in COVID-19. Some clones are missing from TCRdb's copy, which holds only in-frame ones; the method was immunoSEQ multiplex PCR. The sample includes about 11,000 clones, 65% to 90% seen only once; the top ten take 7% to 8%. This clone was counted once. The source material was peripheral blood. The receptor's source is a man aged 65 to 79 with active COVID-19.

CDR3 sequence reads: CASRAQGAGDGELFF. In nucleotides, the CDR3 is TGTGCCAGCAGAGCACAGGGGGCGGGTGACGGGGAGCTGTTTTTT. J is TRBJ2-2 and V is TRBV7-9, with 9 bases lining up with TRBD1. CDR1 and CDR2 (germline): SEHNR, FQNEAQ (reference sequence). The ends lost 6 bases at V and 7 bases at J; junction bases unmatched: 9. The CDR3 length is 15 residues. Combining the CDR3 with reference TRBV7-9 and TRBJ2-2 gives the whole variable domain DTGVSQNPRHKITKRGQNVTFRCDPISEHNRLYWYRQTLGQGPEFLTYFQNEAQLEKSRLLSDRFSAERPKGSFSTLEIQRTEQGDSAMYLCASRAQGAGDGELFFGEGSRLTVL.